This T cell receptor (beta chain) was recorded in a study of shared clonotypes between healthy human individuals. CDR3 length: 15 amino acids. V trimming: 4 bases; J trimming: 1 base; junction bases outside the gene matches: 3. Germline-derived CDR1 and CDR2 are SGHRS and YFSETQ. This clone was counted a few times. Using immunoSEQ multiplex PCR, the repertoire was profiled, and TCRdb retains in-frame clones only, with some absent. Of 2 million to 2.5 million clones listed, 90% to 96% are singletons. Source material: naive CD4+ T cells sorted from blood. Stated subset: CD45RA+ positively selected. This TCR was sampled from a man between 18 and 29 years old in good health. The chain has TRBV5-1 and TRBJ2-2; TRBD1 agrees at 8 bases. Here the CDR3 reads CASSPTGENTGELFF. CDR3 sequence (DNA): TGCGCCAGCAGCCCGACAGGGGAGAACACCGGGGAGCTGTTTTTT.